The 24 T cell receptor beta chains presented below share a single source sample, sequenced in a study of T cell responses to AZD1222 COVID-19 vaccine. Data came from immunoSEQ multiplex PCR; TCRdb stores just in-frame clones and leaves some out. In the table there are some 80,000 clones, less than 90% of which are singletons. Sequenced material: peripheral blood, taken on day 0 of AZD1222 vaccination. These receptors were obtained from an adult in good health.

The gene calls are TRBV3-1 (or the pseudogene TRBV3-2) and TRBJ2-5, with D uncertain. The germline V gene encodes CDR1 LGHDT and CDR2 YNNKEL (reference sequence). CDR3 size: 15 residues. Trimming took off 0 bases at V and 1 base at J, with 9 bases between the two ends. The CDR3 region is CASSQEGDTQETQYF. The CDR3 DNA reads TGTGCCAGCAGCCAAGAGGGCGACACCCAAGAGACCCAGTACTTC.

The chain couples TRBV25-1 to TRBJ1-5; D gene unclear. The CDR3 is made up of 15 amino acids. The germline gives CDR1 MGHDK, CDR2 SYGVNS. The ends were cut back, 1 base at V and 1 base at J, with 8 bases in the middle. The CDR3 DNA reads as TGTGCCAGCAGTGAATCGTCTAGAAGCAATCAGCCCCAGCATTTT. Translation: CASSESSRSNQPQHF.

The chain links TRBV6-2 or TRBV6-3 to TRBJ1-1, with D perhaps TRBD1 (5 bases). Between the trimmed V and J ends, which lost 0 bases and 3 bases, there was a span of 17 bases. CDR3 length: 17 residues. Germline lookup yields CDR1 MNHEY and CDR2 SVGEGT. CDR3 sequence (DNA): TGTGCCAGCAGTTACTCAGGGACCAGGAATCTTGACACTGAAGCTTTCTTT. Protein product: CASSYSGTRNLDTEAFF.

V usage is TRBV7-9 and J usage is TRBJ2-1, with 8 positions matching TRBD2. Germline V gene lookup returns CDR1 SEHNR and CDR2 FQNEAQ (reference sequence). Trimming removed 6 bases from V and 9 bases from J; junction bases left unmatched: 4. The CDR3 contains 12 residues. The CDR3 DNA is TGTGCCAGCAGTCCTAGCGGGCCTGAGCAGTTCTTC. This encodes CASSPSGPEQFF.

The rearrangement joins TRBV5-4 to TRBJ2-3; 9 bases align to TRBD2. The trim removed 4 bases at V and 3 bases at J, leaving 12 bases unmatched. The CDR3 totals 17 residues. Germline V gene sequence: CDR1 SGHNT, CDR2 YYREEE (reference sequence). CDR3 nucleotides: TGTGCCAGCAGCGACCTTCAGCGGGGGGCCTCTACAGATACGCAGTATTTT. Translated, it gives CASSDLQRGASTDTQYF.

This chain connects TRBV6-1 to TRBJ1-2; 7 positions match TRBD1. The V and J ends lost 0 bases and 3 bases, in that order; junction bases with no gene match: 7. The germline V gene has CDR1 MNHNS and CDR2 SASEGT. The CDR3 loop spans 16 amino acids. CDR3 nucleotide sequence: TGTGCCAGCAGTGAAGCGCTTTGGCAGGGGGACTATGGCTACACCTTC. Amino acids: CASSEALWQGDYGYTF.

The table lists this clone with a few counts. The chain recombines TRBV3-1 (or the pseudogene TRBV3-2) with TRBJ1-6; 9 nucleotides line up with TRBD1. Germline V lookup: CDR1 LGHDT, CDR2 YNNKEL (reference sequence). V trimming: 1 base; J trimming: 3 bases; junction bases outside the gene matches: 1. The CDR3 is 16 residues long. The CDR3 region is CASSQGDRVYNSPLHF. The CDR3 nucleotides read TGTGCCAGCAGCCAAGGGGACAGGGTCTATAATTCACCCCTCCACTTT.

The chain carries TRBV5-1 and TRBJ2-7, with D hard to call. The CDR3 is made up of 13 amino acids. Trimming left V 0 bases short and J 2 bases short, with 6 bases between. Germline V gene sequence: CDR1 SGHRS, CDR2 YFSETQ. The CDR3 loop is CASSLDTTYEQYF. In DNA form, the CDR3 reads TGCGCCAGCAGCTTGGACACTACCTACGAGCAGTACTTC. Supplemented by reference TRBV5-1 and TRBJ2-7, the full variable domain reads KAGVTQTPRYLIKTRGQQVTLSCSPISGHRSVSWYQQTPGQGLQFLFEYFSETQRNKGNFPGRFSGRQFSNSRSEMNVSTLELGDSALYLCASSLDTTYEQYFGPGTRLTVT.

The chain is built from TRBV24-1 and TRBJ2-2, with 7 nucleotides matching TRBD1. Losses at the gene ends were 3 bases for V and 2 bases for J; bases not matched to a gene: 8. Germline V CDR1 and CDR2: KGHDR, SFDVKD. This CDR3 has 17 amino acids. CDR3 coding DNA: TGTGCCACCAGTGATCCACCGGGACAGACTAACACCGGGGAGCTGTTTTTT. It translates to CATSDPPGQTNTGELFF.

This sequence joins TRBV30 and TRBJ1-3; 7 nucleotides match TRBD1. CDR3 length: 16 residues. The trim removed 0 bases at V and 2 bases at J, leaving 7 bases unmatched. In germline, CDR1 is GTSNPN, CDR2 SVGIG (reference sequence). DNA of the CDR3: TGTGCCTGGAGTGTAGGGGGACAGACAACTGGAAACACCATATATTTT. It yields the protein CAWSVGGQTTGNTIYF.

This clone was found a few times. This sample also contains other DNA sequences that code for the same CDR3. V is TRBV7-2 and J is TRBJ1-5; maybe TRBD1 (6 bases). Germline CDR1 is SGHTA and CDR2 is FQGNSA. V gave up 5 bases and J gave up 2 bases, with 13 bases separating them. The CDR3 has 15 residues. The CDR3 region is CASSPGGLGNQPQHF. Written as DNA, the CDR3 is TGTGCCAGCAGCCCCGGGGGCCTAGGCAATCAGCCCCAGCATTTT.

This chain links TRBV14 with TRBJ1-3; perhaps TRBD1 as D (5 bases). Germline V gives CDR1 SGHDN, CDR2 FVKESK. The CDR3 is made up of 16 amino acids. V shed 1 base and J shed 2 bases, with 12 bases lying between them. CDR3 nucleotides: TGTGCCAGCAGCCAAGGTTCGGTAGGGGCTGGAAACACCATATATTTT. It encodes CASSQGSVGAGNTIYF. Full variable domain (rest looked up from reference TRBV14 and TRBJ1-3): EAGVTQFPSHSVIEKGQTVTLRCDPISGHDNLYWYRRVMGKEIKFLLHFVKESKQDESGMPNNRFLAERTGGTYSTLKVQPAELEDSGVYFCASSQGSVGAGNTIYFGEGSWLTVV.

This clone was seen only once. The chain uses TRBV3-1 (or the pseudogene TRBV3-2) and TRBJ1-4; perhaps TRBD1 as D (5 bases). Deletions cut 8 bases from V and 2 bases from J, with 9 bases between. The CDR3 spans 13 residues. Germline lookup yields CDR1 LGHDT and CDR2 YNNKEL (reference sequence). The CDR3 nucleotides read TGTGCCAGCCAGGGCAGCACTAATGAAAAACTGTTTTTT. Translation: CASQGSTNEKLFF.

This chain uses TRBV29-1 with TRBJ1-2; perhaps TRBD1 as D (5 bases). There are 12 residues in the CDR3. Germline V gives CDR1 SQVTM, CDR2 ANQGSEA. The V gene lost 4 bases and the J gene lost 3 bases, with 9 bases spanning the gap. CDR3 in DNA: TGCAGCGTTGGAGGGGCCGACTATGGCTACACCTTC. This gives the protein CSVGGADYGYTF.

The genes are TRBV27 and TRBJ2-7; D is undetermined. CDR3 length: 13 residues. The V gene's germline CDR1 is MNHEY and CDR2 SMNVEV (reference sequence). V lost 5 bases to trimming and J lost 6 bases, with 14 bases between them. In DNA, the CDR3 is TGTGCCAGCAGTCCTCACCGATACAGCGAGCAGTACTTC. It translates to CASSPHRYSEQYF.

This CDR3 reads CSVEERTGMNTEAFF. The CDR3 DNA sequence: TGCAGCGTTGAAGAAAGGACAGGCATGAACACTGAAGCTTTCTTT. V usage is TRBV29-1 and J usage is TRBJ1-1; TRBD1 matches at 7 bases. The CDR3 loop spans 15 amino acids. CDR1 and CDR2 (germline): SQVTM, ANQGSEA. V shed 0 bases, J shed 0 bases, and the junction held 4 bases outside the gene matches.

This clone was seen once. The chain has TRBV18 and TRBJ2-5; 10 bases line up with TRBD1. Germline V gene sequence: CDR1 KGHSH, CDR2 LQKENI. Losses at the gene ends were 7 bases for V and 5 bases for J; bases not matched to a gene: 7. The CDR3 contains 14 residues. CDR3 amino acids: CASFWDRGRETQYF. The CDR3 DNA reads as TGTGCCAGCTTTTGGGACAGGGGTCGCGAGACCCAGTACTTC. Together with reference TRBV18 and TRBJ2-5, the CDR3 gives the full variable domain: NAGVMQNPRHLVRRRGQEARLRCSPMKGHSHVYWYRQLPEEGLKFMVYLQKENIIDESGMPKERFSAEFPKEGPSILRIQQVVRGDSAAYFCASFWDRGRETQYFGPGTRLLVL.

This sequence joins TRBV6-5 and TRBJ2-7, with TRBD2 matching 9 bases. Germline V CDR1 and CDR2: MNHEY, SVGAGI. The CDR3 runs 16 residues. V dropped 0 bases and J dropped 4; count of bases not matched to a gene: 7. The CDR3 DNA reads as TGTGCCAGCAGTTACTCACAGGGACTAGCAAATTACGAGCAGTACTTC. This gives the protein CASSYSQGLANYEQYF.

The chain's CDR3 is CASSTRGSEAFF. CDR3 nucleotides: TGTGCCAGTAGTACACGGGGCTCTGAAGCTTTCTTT. The chain recombines TRBV19 with TRBJ1-1; TRBD1 might be the D (5 bases). The CDR3 is 12 residues long. Germline V gene data show CDR1 as LNHDA and CDR2 as SQIVND (reference sequence). The V end was cut by 4 bases, the J end by 6 bases, with 9 bases between.

In its sample, this clone was seen a few times. This chain connects TRBV5-6 to TRBJ1-4; 8 bases align to TRBD1. There are 14 residues in the CDR3. Germline V gives CDR1 SGHDT, CDR2 YYEEEE. Losses at the gene ends were 4 bases for V and 7 bases for J; bases not matched to a gene: 6. The CDR3 reads CASSMDRVVEKLFF. The CDR3 DNA reads TGTGCCAGCAGCATGGACAGGGTCGTTGAAAAACTGTTTTTT.

This clone is judged medium-sized (0.01 to 0.1%). Different DNA sequences within this sample yield the same CDR3. The chain links TRBV27 to TRBJ2-7, with D possibly matching TRBD2 (5 bases). The CDR3 loop spans 13 amino acids. Germline V gene data show CDR1 as MNHEY and CDR2 as SMNVEV (reference sequence). The V and J ends lost 2 bases and 3 bases respectively, with 8 bases between them. The CDR3 spells CASSLQGSYEQYF. As DNA, the CDR3 is TGTGCCAGCAGTTTACAAGGGAGCTACGAGCAGTACTTC.

This chain connects TRBV5-4 to TRBJ1-2; 11 positions match TRBD1. The CDR3 contains 13 residues. J lost 6 bases, V lost 3 bases, and 1 base had no gene match. CDR1 and CDR2 (germline): SGHNT, YYREEE (reference sequence). As DNA, the CDR3 is TGTGCCAGCAGCTGGGACAGGGGGGATGGCTACACCTTC. Protein product: CASSWDRGDGYTF. The entire variable domain, with the rest obtained from reference TRBV5-4 and TRBJ1-2, is as follows: ETGVTQSPTHLIKTRGQQVTLRCSSQSGHNTVSWYQQALGQGPQFIFQYYREEENGRGNFPPRFSGLQFPNYSSELNVNALELDDSALYLCASSWDRGDGYTFGSGTRLTVV.

The gene calls are TRBV4-2 and TRBJ2-3, with a weak D call TRBD2 (6 bases). V lost 0 bases and J lost 12, with 19 bases in between. Germline assignment: CDR1 LGHNA and CDR2 YNFKEQ. The CDR3 loop spans 15 amino acids. The CDR3 DNA follows: TGTGCCAGCAGCCAAGAGTCAGGGTGGGGACTGGAACAGTATTTT. Residues: CASSQESGWGLEQYF.

The chain combines TRBV6-2 or TRBV6-3 with TRBJ1-5, with TRBD1 identical over 12 bases. V trimming: 5 bases; J trimming: 5 bases; junction bases outside the gene matches: 4. Germline V gives CDR1 MNHEY, CDR2 SVGEGT. The CDR3 spans 15 residues. The CDR3 nucleotides read TGTGCCAGCAGTGATGGGACAGGGGGCCATCAGCCCCAGCATTTT. Residues: CASSDGTGGHQPQHF.